This TCR beta chain was captured by sequencing in a study of blood T cell repertoires in COVID-19. Study context: Sites in the United States, Italy and Spain provided acute and convalescent COVID-19 samples.

The table came from immunoSEQ multiplex PCR; TCRdb's copy has only in-frame clones and leaves some out. The sample carries 350,000 to 550,000 clones, 80% to 90% recorded once. This receptor was identified in a man younger than 40 who had recovered from COVID-19. The sample comprised PBMCs or T cells enriched from blood (not recorded which).

CDR3 loop: CASVVAGLADTQYF. In DNA, the CDR3 is TGTGCCAGCGTGGTAGCGGGTCTCGCAGATACGCAGTATTTT. The chain couples TRBV28 to TRBJ2-3; 7 bases align to TRBD2. Per the germline V gene, CDR1 is MDHEN and CDR2 is SYDVKM. This CDR3 has 14 amino acids. V lost 8 bases, J lost 4 bases, and 9 bases stayed unmatched.